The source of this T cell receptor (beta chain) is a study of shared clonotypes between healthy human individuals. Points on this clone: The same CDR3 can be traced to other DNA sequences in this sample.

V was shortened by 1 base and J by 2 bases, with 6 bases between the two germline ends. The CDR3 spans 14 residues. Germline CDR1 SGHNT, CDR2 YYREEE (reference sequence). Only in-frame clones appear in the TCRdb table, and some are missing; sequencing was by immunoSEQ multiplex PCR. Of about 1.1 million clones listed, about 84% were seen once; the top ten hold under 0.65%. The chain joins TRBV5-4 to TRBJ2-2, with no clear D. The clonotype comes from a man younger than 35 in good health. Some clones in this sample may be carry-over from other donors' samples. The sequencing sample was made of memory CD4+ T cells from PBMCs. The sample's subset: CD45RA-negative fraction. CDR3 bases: TGTGCCAGCAGCTTGAGCCGTAACACCGGGGAGCTGTTTTTT. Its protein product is CASSLSRNTGELFF.